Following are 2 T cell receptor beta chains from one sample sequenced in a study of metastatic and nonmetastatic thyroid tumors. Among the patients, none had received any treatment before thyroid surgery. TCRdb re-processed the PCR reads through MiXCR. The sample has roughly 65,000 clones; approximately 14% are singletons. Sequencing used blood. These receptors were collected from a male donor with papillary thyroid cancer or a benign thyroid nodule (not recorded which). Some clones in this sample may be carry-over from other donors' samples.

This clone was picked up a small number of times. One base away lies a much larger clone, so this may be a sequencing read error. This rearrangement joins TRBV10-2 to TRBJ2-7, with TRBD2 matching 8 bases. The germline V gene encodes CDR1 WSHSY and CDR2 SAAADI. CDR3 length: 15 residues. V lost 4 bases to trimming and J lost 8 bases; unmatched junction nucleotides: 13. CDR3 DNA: TGCGCCAGCAGTGGGCCGGGACTAGAAGGTCCCCAGCAGTACTTC. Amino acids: CASSGPGLEGPQQYF.

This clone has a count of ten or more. The CDR3 sequence is CASSLTGSEADTQYF. CDR3 DNA sequence: TGTGCCAGCAGCCTAACAGGTAGTGAAGCAGATACGCAGTATTTT. This chain uses TRBV5-5 with TRBJ2-3, with a tentative D call TRBD1 (5 bases). The V gene lost 4 bases and the J gene lost 4 bases, with 16 bases spanning the gap. Germline loops: CDR1 SGHKS, CDR2 YYEKEE (reference sequence). The CDR3 length is 15 residues.